Reported below is one T cell receptor beta chain. The antigen is undetermined. A deep-level run was used for the assay. Profiling relied on immunoSEQ multiplex PCR, and the TCRdb table lists in-frame clones only, not all of them. The sample consists of a few hundred thousand clones, around 80% of them appearing once. With 5 bases removed from V and 0 bases from J, the gap between germline ends came to 9 bases. Per the germline V gene, CDR1 is SGHRS and CDR2 is YFSETQ. The CDR3 contains 15 residues. The data were taken from a study of shared clonotypes between healthy human individuals. Whole-study context: With ages of 18 to 49, the donors were two women and a few men.

Overall study findings and caveats: A small donor pool kept down the genetic and exposure-history diversity that was represented.

Sequenced sample: PBMCs. The chain links TRBV5-1 to TRBJ2-6; no reliable D call. The source is a woman aged 40 to 55 in good health. Some clones in this sample may be carry-over from other donors' samples. The CDR3 region is CASSMGISGANVLTF. The DNA of the CDR3 is TGCGCCAGCAGTATGGGGATCTCTGGGGCCAACGTCCTGACTTTC.